Listed below are T cell receptor beta chains from one sample, sequenced in a study of shared clonotypes between healthy human individuals. Repertoires were generated with immunoSEQ multiplex PCR, while TCRdb's copy carries only in-frame clones and drops some. The repertoire holds roughly 380,000 clones, 90% to 97% seen once, with around 0.29% in the top ten. Sequenced material: memory CD8+ T cells sorted from blood. These receptors were taken from a man aged 25-45 years in good health. Each CDR3 is given with its conserved first and last residue. Fields, in order: D gene, clone size, J gene, V gene, CDR3 protein, CDR3 DNA. A D gene is named only where the DNA matches it firmly. The size of a clone is reported for some rows only, either as once, few or many, or as a class for expanded clones.

-	once	TRBJ1-1	TRBV21-1	CASSKALWTGRDTEAFF	TGTGCCAGCAGCAAAGCGCTTTGGACAGGGAGGGACACTGAAGCTTTCTTT
-	few	TRBJ1-2	TRBV27	CASSKGHIYGYTF	TGTGCCAGCAGTAAAGGACACATCTATGGCTACACCTTC
-	-	TRBJ2-3	TRBV7-2	CASSLDTVPQYF	TGTGCCAGCAGCTTAGATACTGTACCCCAGTATTTT
-	-	TRBJ2-1	TRBV4-1	CASSQGRTAYNEQFF	TGCGCCAGCAGCCAAGGCCGGACGGCCTACAATGAGCAGTTCTTC
-	-	TRBJ1-2	TRBV28	CASAGNGYTF	TGTGCCAGCGCAGGGAATGGCTACACCTTC
-	-	TRBJ1-2	TRBV27	CASSLERGNGYTF	TGTGCCAGCAGTTTAGAGCGAGGAAATGGCTACACCTTC
-	-	TRBJ1-5	TRBV28	CASSLWASPYSNQPQHF	TGTGCCAGCAGTTTATGGGCATCACCGTATAGCAATCAGCCCCAGCATTTT
TRBD2	-	TRBJ2-5	TRBV7-7	CASSLAGETQYF	TGTGCTAGCAGCTTAGCGGGGGAGACCCAGTACTTC
-	-	TRBJ2-7	TRBV7-9	CASSLEGRLKYEQYF	TGTGCCAGCAGCTTAGAGGGCAGGCTAAAGTACGAGCAGTACTTC
TRBD1	-	TRBJ2-3	TRBV7-2	CASSFFRDRDADTQYF	TGTGCCAGCAGCTTTTTTAGGGACAGGGATGCAGATACGCAGTATTTT
-	-	TRBJ1-3	TRBV6-1	CASSSTGIGNTIYF	TGTGCCAGCAGTAGTACAGGGATCGGAAACACCATATATTTT
-	-	TRBJ2-1	TRBV9	CASSVVWASSYNEQFF	TGTGCCAGCAGCGTAGTATGGGCTAGCTCCTACAATGAGCAGTTCTTC
-	-	TRBJ2-1	TRBV6-1	CASRTRHHLYNEQFF	TGTGCCAGCAGAACGAGACATCACCTCTACAATGAGCAGTTCTTC
-	-	TRBJ2-1	TRBV7-8	CASSLKGGDVQFF	TGTGCCAGCAGCTTAAAGGGGGGCGACGTGCAGTTCTTC
TRBD2	-	TRBJ2-1	TRBV4-1	CASSPNRAGLYNEQFF	TGCGCCAGCAGCCCTAATCGAGCGGGACTATACAATGAGCAGTTCTTC
TRBD2	-	TRBJ2-3	TRBV6-7	CASSLQTIAGASTDTQYF	TGTGCCAGCAGCCTACAAACCATAGCGGGAGCTAGCACAGATACGCAGTATTTT
-	-	TRBJ2-5	TRBV30	CAWSVGLGQETQYF	TGTGCCTGGAGCGTCGGCCTGGGGCAAGAGACCCAGTACTTC
-	-	TRBJ2-7	TRBV13	CASRLDGSTNEQYF	TGTGCCAGCAGACTCGACGGTTCGACCAACGAGCAGTACTTC
-	-	TRBJ2-7	TRBV4-1	CASRPTGAGVFVEQYF	TGCGCCAGCAGACCCACGGGGGCGGGAGTATTCGTCGAGCAGTACTTC
-	-	TRBJ2-1	TRBV13	CASSSPFIGGQGRNEQFF	TGTGCCAGCAGCTCTCCATTTATTGGGGGGCAGGGAAGGAATGAGCAGTTCTTC
-	once	TRBJ2-2	TRBV11-1	CASSTSVGTGELFF	TGTGCCAGCAGCACGTCGGTGGGAACCGGGGAGCTGTTTTTT
-	-	TRBJ2-3	TRBV5-1	CASSLDRADTQYF	TGCGCCAGCAGCTTGGACAGGGCAGATACGCAGTATTTT
-	-	TRBJ1-5	TRBV4-1	CASSQNSPWETKGFKTNQPQHF	TGCGCCAGCAGCCAAAACTCTCCATGGGAAACTAAGGGATTTAAAACAAATCAGCCCCAGCATTTT
TRBD2	-	TRBJ2-5	TRBV9	CASSTSGRVETQYF	TGTGCCAGCAGCACCAGCGGGAGAGTGGAGACCCAGTACTTC
-	-	TRBJ2-7	TRBV10-3	CAISEPSGSYEQYF	TGTGCCATCAGTGAGCCATCCGGGAGCTACGAGCAGTACTTC
-	-	TRBJ2-5	TRBV7-9	CASTPRPQETQYF	TGTGCCAGCACCCCCCGACCCCAAGAGACCCAGTACTTC
-	-	TRBJ2-1	TRBV6-5	CASSNSRVGQFF	TGTGCCAGCAGTAACTCACGGGTAGGGCAGTTCTTC
-	-	TRBJ2-7	TRBV19	CASMNRRNEQYF	TGTGCCAGTATGAACAGGAGAAACGAGCAGTACTTC
TRBD1	-	TRBJ1-3	TRBV7-2	CASSLWTGAGNTIYF	TGTGCCAGCAGCTTATGGACAGGGGCTGGAAACACCATATATTTT
-	once	TRBJ2-7	TRBV7-2	CASSLGLGHYEQYF	TGTGCCAGCAGCTTAGGACTAGGGCACTACGAGCAGTACTTC
-	-	TRBJ1-4	TRBV7-9	CASSLHREKLFF	TGTGCCAGCAGCTTACATCGTGAAAAACTGTTTTTT
TRBD2	-	TRBJ2-1	TRBV5-1	CASSLVTGLVPNEQFF	TGCGCCAGCAGCTTGGTCACTGGACTAGTCCCTAATGAGCAGTTCTTC
-	-	TRBJ2-5	TRBV7-9	CASSPIGLGTATQYF	TGTGCCAGCAGCCCCATAGGTTTAGGGACCGCGACCCAGTACTTC
TRBD2	-	TRBJ2-7	TRBV6-1	CASSELAGHVEQYF	TGTGCCAGCAGTGAGTTAGCGGGTCATGTCGAGCAGTACTTC
-	-	TRBJ2-6	TRBV11-2	CASSLGQFLSSGANVLTF	TGTGCCAGCAGCTTAGGTCAGTTTCTATCCTCTGGGGCCAACGTCCTGACTTTC
-	-	TRBJ1-2	TRBV6-1	CASSEAGGGGYTF	TGTGCCAGCAGTGAAGCAGGGGGAGGGGGCTACACCTTC
-	few	TRBJ1-5	TRBV28	CASSLMGQPQHF	TGTGCCAGCAGTTTAATGGGGCAGCCCCAGCATTTT
-	-	TRBJ2-7	TRBV6-6	CASSYVYEQYF	TGTGCCAGCAGTTACGTTTACGAGCAGTACTTC